This T cell receptor beta chain was captured by sequencing in a study of response to subunit inactivated influenza vaccine. This clonotype was picked up many times. The antigen is unknown. The CDR3 runs 15 residues. Germline lookup yields CDR1 SQVTM and CDR2 ANQGSEA. V was clipped by 3 bases and J by 7 bases, with 21 bases between them. TCRdb itself ran the RT-PCR reads through MiXCR, one entry per CDR3 protein. The data show around 570,000 distinct CDR3 sequences, 6.5% to 8% seen once. The study's findings and limits: Each seasonal influenza vaccination, the authors suggested, recruits few new T cells.

The chain uses TRBV29-1 and TRBJ1-2, with D possibly being TRBD1 (6 bases). The sequence derives from a man in his fifties or sixties who received an inactivated influenza vaccine. The sample in question was PBMCs from blood, obtained around 25 months after vaccination. CDR3 sequence (DNA): TGCAGCGTTGAGATAAGACCAGGGGACTCTAGTGGCTACACCTTC. Its protein is CSVEIRPGDSSGYTF.